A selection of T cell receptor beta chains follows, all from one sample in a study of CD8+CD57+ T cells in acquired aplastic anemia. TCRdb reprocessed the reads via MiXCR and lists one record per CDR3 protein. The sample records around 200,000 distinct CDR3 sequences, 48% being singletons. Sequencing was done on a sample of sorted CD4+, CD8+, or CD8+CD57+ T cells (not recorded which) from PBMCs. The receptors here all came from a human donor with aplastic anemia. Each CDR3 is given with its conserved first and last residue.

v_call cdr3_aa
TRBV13 CASNRGRGNTEAFF
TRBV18 CASSPGSGTGKNSPLHF
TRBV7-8 CASSFGYYEQYF
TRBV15 CATGQTNTGELFF
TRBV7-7 CASSLVTRGGASYNEQFF
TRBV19 CASSDGSGGRQPQHF
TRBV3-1 CASSQDYRDRHRYNEQFF
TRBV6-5 CASGEFEQYF
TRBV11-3 CASSLSGGSYNEQFF
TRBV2 CASSPYSGGAETQYF
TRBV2 CAREGDRVANYGYTF
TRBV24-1 CATSDLDTTDTQYF
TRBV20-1 CSARTGVGYGYTF
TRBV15 CAITVGSGANVLTF
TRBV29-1 CSGWDRADFGYTF
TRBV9 CASSVEGTGFSGYAF
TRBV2 CASSRRVDTEAFF
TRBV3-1 CASSHGLASGELFF
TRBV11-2 CASSLWGLAGQESTDTQYF
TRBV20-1 CSARDPWDTTSSYNEQFF
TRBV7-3 CASSVPAAGANVLTF
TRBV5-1 CASSRGTGGADEKLFF
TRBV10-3 CAISRGPGQGTDTQYF
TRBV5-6 CASSLASGNEQFF
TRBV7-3 CASSPAGSYEQYF
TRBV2 CASSVEGSGNTEAFF
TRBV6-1 CASSSRGQGVVEQYF
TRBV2 CASSDLRQNTEAFF
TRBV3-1 CASSLLSSGDTQYF
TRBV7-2 CASSLDGGSSYNEQFF
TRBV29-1 CSVAGEWYGYTF
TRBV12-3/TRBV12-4 CAIRALQTGPQFF
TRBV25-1 CASRGLEQINMNTEAFF
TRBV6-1 CASNPRQGRFYEQYF
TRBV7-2 CASSLMAFPNIQYF
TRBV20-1 CSAPGGAYYEQYF
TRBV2 CASSVWQSTDTQYF
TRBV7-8 CASREYNSPLHF
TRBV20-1 CSVTERGGTDTQYF
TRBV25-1 CASSESPGSHEQYF
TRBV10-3 CTIKPTGRDTEAFF
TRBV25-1 CASVGQGPYEQYF
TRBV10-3 CAITPGTGNNEQYF
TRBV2 CASSPQGAAYEQYF
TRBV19 CASSQQVLDEKLFF
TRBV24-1 CATSDLWGQGGYTF
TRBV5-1 CASSLLASGTVYSPLHF
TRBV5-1 CASSPGTGDYEQYF
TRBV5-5 CASRKTGGARIGELFF
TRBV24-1 CATSGLTHQPQHF
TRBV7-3 CASSLTASHGNTGELFF
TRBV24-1 CATSDPVDTGELFF